These T cell receptor beta chains were read from a single sample in a study of identical twins. TCRdb re-derived calls from the 5' RACE reads in MiXCR, one entry per CDR3 protein. Of roughly 690,000 distinct CDR3 sequences in the sample, around 6.1% were seen once. The sample was naive T cells sorted from blood. These receptors all come from a man aged 18 to 30 in good health. Each CDR3 is given with its conserved first and last residue. The D gene is left open where the match is weak.

TRBJ2-7 | TRBV6-2/TRBV6-3 | - | CASSYSGWSDHEQYF
TRBJ1-2 | TRBV20-1 | - | CSARGQVYGYTF
TRBJ1-2 | TRBV27 | TRBD1 | CASSPDRALYGYTF
TRBJ2-7 | TRBV7-2 | TRBD1 | CASSTRQGNSYEQYF
TRBJ2-1 | TRBV4-1 | TRBD2 | CASSQTLAEQFF
TRBJ1-1 | TRBV4-1 | - | CASSSRWPENTEAFF
TRBJ2-7 | TRBV28 | TRBD1 | CASRPGQGTLYEQYF
TRBJ2-7 | TRBV25-1 | - | CASTGTLNYEQYF
TRBJ2-1 | TRBV20-1 | TRBD2 | CRATRGAGGPRNEQFF
TRBJ2-7 | TRBV7-2 | - | CASSLATEYEQYF
TRBJ1-1 | TRBV12-3/TRBV12-4 | - | CASSPGPDRNTEAFF
TRBJ2-1 | TRBV10-2 | TRBD2 | CASRGLARSYNEQFF
TRBJ1-1 | TRBV6-2/TRBV6-3 | - | CASNEGNTEAFF
TRBJ2-5 | TRBV20-1 | TRBD2 | CSASGLAGGLETQYF
TRBJ2-2 | TRBV3-1 | - | CASSPRGIGSGELFF
TRBJ2-1 | TRBV20-1 | TRBD2 | CSAGRAGISNEQFF
TRBJ2-1 | TRBV12-3/TRBV12-4 | TRBD2 | CASSEGLASSYNEQFF
TRBJ2-5 | TRBV3-1 | - | CASSQVVAEETQYF
TRBJ1-1 | TRBV30 | TRBD1 | CAWATGQGRTEAFF
TRBJ2-1 | TRBV10-3 | - | CAIPANREWPYNEQFF
TRBJ2-7 | TRBV10-3 | - | CAISPEERISYEQYF
TRBJ2-1 | TRBV6-4 | TRBD2 | CASSDSGLAGSYNEQFF
TRBJ2-3 | TRBV12-3/TRBV12-4 | - | CASSWTLTDTQYF
TRBJ2-1 | TRBV6-5 | - | CASSYRTGPNHEQFF
TRBJ1-6 | TRBV5-1 | TRBD1 | CASRTDRGDSPLHF
TRBJ1-1 | TRBV7-2 | - | CASSQMVLRGNTEAFF
TRBJ2-2 | TRBV6-5 | - | CASSYRTSTGELFF
TRBJ2-1 | TRBV20-1 | TRBD2 | CSAEGKLAGIYNEQFF
TRBJ1-5 | TRBV20-1 | - | CSARDSSRHSSNQPQHF
TRBJ2-7 | TRBV15 | - | CATSTGEGALPYEQYF
TRBJ2-7 | TRBV5-1 | - | CASSGRDMTYEQYF
TRBJ1-2 | TRBV10-1 | - | CASSEDGALGYTF
TRBJ2-1 | TRBV5-1 | - | CASSLVSRNTLGQFF
TRBJ2-1 | TRBV20-1 | - | CSASDGTHTYNEQFF
TRBJ2-3 | TRBV5-5 | - | CASTLGPGRTDTQYF
TRBJ1-1 | TRBV7-9 | TRBD1 | CASSGDRDAFF
TRBJ2-2 | TRBV12-3/TRBV12-4 | - | CASSQGHQNTGELFF
TRBJ2-1 | TRBV12-3/TRBV12-4 | TRBD2 | CASSRGGSSNEQFF
TRBJ2-3 | TRBV6-2/TRBV6-3 | - | CASGWDGGPQYF
TRBJ2-1 | TRBV29-1 | TRBD1 | CSVDGPGGYNEQFF
TRBJ2-1 | TRBV6-2/TRBV6-3 | TRBD2 | CASSFDLLAAQANEQFF
TRBJ1-5 | TRBV28 | - | CASSSGGASLAQHF
TRBJ2-2 | TRBV7-9 | - | CASSPRIGGTGELFF
TRBJ2-7 | TRBV5-1 | - | CASSLEAGEQYF
TRBJ2-7 | TRBV9 | - | CASSVGSGSETYEQYF
TRBJ2-7 | TRBV20-1 | - | CSARDDTGGHTYEQYF
TRBJ2-5 | TRBV18 | - | CASSPGGETQYF
TRBJ2-1 | TRBV12-3/TRBV12-4 | - | CASKNHGSSDNEQFF
TRBJ2-1 | TRBV20-1 | - | CSARVGLYNEQFF
TRBJ2-1 | TRBV28 | TRBD2 | CASSTRTSGRINEQFF
TRBJ1-3 | TRBV10-3 | - | CAISESGGDSGNTIYF
TRBJ2-1 | TRBV7-6 | - | CASSLVRGPRGNEQFF